What follows are 26 T cell receptor beta chains derived from one specimen sequenced in a study of tumor and adjacent non-tumor tissue in lung cancer. A modified ARM-PCR protocol with three rounds of nested PCR amplified TCRbeta. TCRdb processed the multiplex PCR reads anew with MiXCR; each CDR3 protein has one entry. This sample carries under 150,000 distinct CDR3 sequences, approximately 71% of them seen once, and the ten largest clones take more than 10%. RNA was extracted from bulk tissue without any cell sorting. Sample: lung tumor tissue. Source of these receptors: a man aged 25 to 45 with non-small cell lung cancer.

About this clonotype itself: The junction departs from the called germline gene at one end, perhaps through a read error. The V call is TRBV20-1, the J call TRBJ2-1, with a possible D match to TRBD2 (5 bases). This CDR3 has 14 amino acids. Germline V lookup: CDR1 DFQATT, CDR2 SNEGSKA (reference sequence). The CDR3 loop is CSTRDHRSYNEQFF. CDR3 sequence (DNA): TGCAGTACTAGAGATCACCGCTCTTACAATGAGCAGTTCTTC.

About this clonotype itself: Just one base apart from a much larger clone, this may be a read error. V is TRBV4-1 and J is TRBJ1-3; 9 bases are a match to TRBD1. Germline V gives CDR1 MGHRA, CDR2 YSYEKL. The CDR3 covers 16 residues. CDR3 loop: CTSSQLTGGSGNTIYF. CDR3 in DNA: TGCACCAGCAGCCAACTTACAGGGGGCTCGGGAAACACCATATATTTT.

Note on this clonotype: A junction boundary mismatches the germline segment, possibly from a read error. The V and J genes are TRBV12-3 or TRBV12-4 and TRBJ2-5; D is ambiguous. This CDR3 region has 13 residues. The DNA of the CDR3 is TGTGCTAGCACTCTTACATCCCTAGAGACCCAGTACTTC. It translates to CASTLTSLETQYF.

J is TRBJ2-1 and V is TRBV29-1; tentatively, D is TRBD1 (5 bases). V lost 7 bases and J 9 bases, leaving 22 bases between the germline ends. Germline CDR1 and CDR2: SQVTM and ANQGSEA. The CDR3 loop spans 14 amino acids. The CDR3 loop is CSAVGPKLGGEQFF. The CDR3 DNA sequence: TGCAGCGCTGTGGGGCCGAAACTGGGTGGTGAGCAGTTCTTC.

As for this clonotype: A read error is possible here, since a much larger clone lies one base away. The CDR3 ends on some other residue instead of the conserved phenylalanine or tryptophan, so this is likely a read error. The chain links TRBV10-3 to TRBJ1-1; D is undetermined. Germline V gene data show CDR1 as ENHRY and CDR2 as SYGVKD. Trimming removed 10 bases at V and 7 bases at J, with 22 bases between. This CDR3 is 14 amino acids long. CDR3 in amino acids: CATEGPKGRYEAFS. The CDR3, as DNA: TGTGCCACCGAGGGTCCTAAGGGCCGATATGAAGCTTTCTCT.

This clonotype ranks as large. This rearrangement joins TRBV29-1 to TRBJ2-7; D perhaps matches TRBD2 (6 bases). Trimming cost V 3 bases and J 10 bases, with 13 bases left between them. CDR3 length equals 11 residues. Germline CDR1 reads SQVTM; CDR2 reads ANQGSEA. CDR3 loop: CSVDMGGPQYF. The CDR3 nucleotides read TGCAGCGTTGATATGGGAGGCCCCCAGTACTTC.

Points on this clonotype: Likely a read error: the CDR3 ends without its conserved phenylalanine or tryptophan. J is TRBJ1-4 and V is TRBV20-1; tentatively, D is TRBD1 (6 bases). This CDR3 has 12 amino acids. In germline, CDR1 is DFQATT, CDR2 SNEGSKA (reference sequence). CDR3 sequence: CNAGDNREKLFL. CDR3 DNA sequence: TGCAATGCTGGGGACAATCGTGAAAAACTGTTTTTA.

This clonotype appeared many times. The chain carries TRBV12-3 or TRBV12-4 and TRBJ1-1; 7 positions agree with TRBD1. V was pared by 2 bases and J by 9 bases, with 6 bases of the junction left unmatched. There are 13 residues in the CDR3. The CDR3 is CASSLPDRAQAFF. CDR3 in DNA: TGTGCCAGCAGTTTACCCGACAGGGCGCAAGCTTTCTTT.

Notes on this clonotype: Since no conserved phenylalanine or tryptophan closes the CDR3, a read error is the likely cause. The chain links TRBV20-1 to TRBJ1-1; 8 positions agree with TRBD1. The J segment lost 11 bases and the V segment lost 4 bases, leaving 12 bases of the junction unmatched. CDR1 and CDR2 from the germline V gene are DFQATT and SNEGSKA (reference sequence). The CDR3 is 13 amino acids. CDR3 loop: CSAKQGASLAAFL. CDR3 bases: TGCAGTGCTAAGCAGGGGGCGAGTCTCGCGGCTTTCTTG.

This clonotype was detected only a few times. A much larger clone differs from this one at a single base, so this may be a read error. The chain joins TRBV6-2 or TRBV6-3 to TRBJ2-7, with unresolved D. CDR1 MNHEY and CDR2 SVGEGT come from the germline V gene. The V end was cut by 2 bases, the J end by 6 bases, with 8 bases between. The CDR3 is made up of 12 amino acids. This chain's CDR3 is CASSYVRAEQYF. In DNA, the CDR3 is TGTGCCAGCAGTTACGTAAGGGCCGAGCAGTACTTC.

As to this clonotype: Since a much larger clone is just one base distant, this may be a read error. This chain joins TRBV5-6 and TRBJ2-7; 9 bases are shared with TRBD1. The CDR3 is 15 residues long. CDR1 and CDR2 (germline): SGHDT, YYEEEE. The DNA of the CDR3 is TGTGTCAGCAGCTACCGGGACAGGGAACTCTACGAGCAGTACTTC. Translation gives CVSSYRDRELYEQYF.

Remarks on this clonotype: Mismatch with germline at one junction end may stem from a read error. The CDR3 reads CVSSQAQGADGYTF. CDR3 DNA sequence: TGCGTCAGCAGCCAAGCACAGGGGGCCGATGGTTACACCTTC. The chain combines TRBV4-3 with TRBJ1-2; TRBD1 agrees at 9 bases. The CDR3 has 14 amino acids. In germline, CDR1 is LGHNA, CDR2 YSLEER.

Comments on this clonotype: Sequence at one end of the junction differs from germline and may be a read error. The J gene is TRBJ1-2, the V gene TRBV7-3; perhaps TRBD1 as D (5 bases). CDR1 is SGHTA and CDR2 is FQGTGA in the germline V gene. The CDR3 length is 15 residues. CDR3 DNA sequence: TGTGCCAGCAGCTTAACCGGCGGTGTCCAGGGTGGCTACATCTTC. Translated: CASSLTGGVQGGYIF.

Concerning this clonotype itself: Compared with germline, one end of the junction differs, possibly owing to a read error. The chain links TRBV11-1 to TRBJ1-6, with D unclear. This CDR3 has 14 residues. Germline V gives CDR1 SGHAT, CDR2 FQDESV (reference sequence). The DNA of the CDR3 is TGTGCCAGCAGCACCGACACTTGTAATTCACTCCTCCACTTT. Translation: CASSTDTCNSLLHF.

Remarks on this clonotype: Mismatch with germline at one junction end may stem from a read error. V is TRBV11-3 and J is TRBJ2-7; the match to TRBD1 covers 8 bases. Germline-derived CDR1 and CDR2 are SGHNT and YENEEA. The CDR3 length is 17 residues. CDR3 sequence: CANSLSLGAGTGDEQYF. For the CDR3, the DNA is TGTGCCAACAGCTTAAGTTTAGGTGCCGGGACAGGAGACGAGCAATACTTC.

The table lists this clonotype with many counts. The rearrangement joins TRBV29-1 to TRBJ1-1; D call uncertain. The CDR3 has 13 residues. Deletions cut 4 bases from V and 5 bases from J, with 14 bases between. Germline V gives CDR1 SQVTM, CDR2 ANQGSEA. CDR3 coding DNA: TGCAGCGTTGTAGCGTTAACGGGGACTGAAGCTTTCTTT. Protein product: CSVVALTGTEAFF.

A note on this clonotype: One end of the junction varies from germline; a read error may be responsible. The chain recombines TRBV20-1 with TRBJ2-7, with D unresolved. Germline V gene lookup returns CDR1 DFQATT and CDR2 SNEGSKA (reference sequence). This CDR3 is built from 15 residues. The CDR3 loop is CSALRHEHGHYEQHF. CDR3 DNA: TGCAGTGCTCTACGACATGAACATGGGCACTATGAGCAGCACTTC.

About this clonotype itself: A junction end diverges from the germline sequence, so it may reflect a read error. This chain links TRBV20-1 with TRBJ2-5; perhaps TRBD1 as D (6 bases). The germline CDR1 and CDR2 sequences are DFQATT and SNEGSKA (reference sequence). CDR3 size: 15 residues. CDR3 in DNA: TGCAGTACTAGAGACGGCGGAGAGGGGGAAGAGACCCAGTACTTC. This translates into CSTRDGGEGEETQYF.

As for this clonotype: A read error may produce the germline difference seen at one junction end. The chain has TRBV5-4 and TRBJ1-3; perhaps TRBD1 as D (5 bases). This CDR3 has 15 residues. From germline, CDR1 is SGHNT and CDR2 YYREEE (reference sequence). The CDR3 spells CASSSGGVSGNIIYF. CDR3 nucleotide sequence: TGTGCCAGCAGCTCGGGAGGGGTCTCTGGAAACATCATATATTTT. Looking up the rest from reference TRBV5-4 and TRBJ1-3 gives the full variable domain: ETGVTQSPTHLIKTRGQQVTLRCSSQSGHNTVSWYQQALGQGPQFIFQYYREEENGRGNFPPRFSGLQFPNYSSELNVNALELDDSALYLCASSSGGVSGNIIYFGEGSWLTVV.

In regard to this clonotype: A much larger clone lies one base from this, so it may be a read error. The genes are TRBV4-2 and TRBJ2-2, with 9 positions matching TRBD2. Germline V gene data show CDR1 as LGHNA and CDR2 as YNFKEQ. CDR3 length: 15 residues. CDR3 coding DNA: TGTGCCAGCAGCCCCGGACTAGCGAACGCCGGGGAGCTGTTTTTT. Encoded protein: CASSPGLANAGELFF.

A word on this clonotype: Being one base from a much bigger clone, this may be a read error. The chain combines TRBV12-5 with TRBJ2-3, with a possible D match to TRBD2 (7 bases). V gave up 4 bases and J gave up 5 bases, with 13 bases separating them. The CDR3 is 14 amino acids. Germline V gene lookup returns CDR1 LGHNT and CDR2 FRNRAP. In DNA form, the CDR3 reads TGTGCTAGTGGTTCGGACGGGGGGCGAGATACGCAGTATTTT. Amino acid sequence: CASGSDGGRDTQYF.

Concerning this clonotype itself: Germline is not matched at one junction end, which may reflect a read error. The chain joins TRBV4-2 to TRBJ2-3, with D possibly being TRBD2 (5 bases). CDR3 length: 17 amino acids. Germline-derived CDR1 and CDR2 are LGHNA and YNFKEQ. As DNA, the CDR3 is TGTGCCAGCACCCAAGATCGACTATCGGGATCCCCAGATACGCAATATTTT. Residues: CASTQDRLSGSPDTQYF.

This clonotype came up once. A much bigger clone sits one base away, suggesting this may be a read error. The CDR3 protein is CATSDLGTGGYNGQFF. The CDR3 DNA is TGTGCCACCAGTGATTTGGGGACAGGGGGTTACAATGGGCAGTTCTTC. V gene TRBV24-1 combines with J gene TRBJ2-1; 11 bases fit TRBD1. CDR3 size: 16 residues. Germline CDR1 and CDR2: KGHDR and SFDVKD.

This clonotype was counted many times. This rearrangement joins TRBV4-2 to TRBJ2-3; 10 bases are a match to TRBD2. In germline, CDR1 is LGHNA, CDR2 YNFKEQ. The CDR3 totals 16 residues. Trimming took 4 bases from V and 1 from J; bases not matched to a gene: 5. CDR3 coding DNA: TGTGCCAGCAGCCCTTTTAGCGGGGGGCGCACAGATACGCAGTATTTT. This sequence encodes CASSPFSGGRTDTQYF.

This clonotype occurred many times. V gene TRBV4-1 combines with J gene TRBJ2-3; 10 nucleotides agree with TRBD1. V lost 8 bases, J lost 6 bases, and 5 bases stayed unmatched. The germline gives CDR1 MGHRA, CDR2 YSYEKL. This CDR3 has 13 residues. The CDR3 bases are TGCGCCAGCGGACAGGGGGATTCCGATACGCAGTATTTT. It encodes CASGQGDSDTQYF.

Note on this clonotype: A much larger clone is a single base away; this may be a read error. The CDR3 is CSAPPRQGAGEQYF. DNA for the CDR3: TGCAGTGCTCCTCCGAGACAGGGGGCGGGCGAGCAGTACTTC. V and J are TRBV20-1 and TRBJ2-7; 10 bases are a match to TRBD1. The germline V gene encodes CDR1 DFQATT and CDR2 SNEGSKA (reference sequence). Losses at the gene ends were 5 bases for V and 6 bases for J; bases not matched to a gene: 10. The CDR3 runs 14 residues.